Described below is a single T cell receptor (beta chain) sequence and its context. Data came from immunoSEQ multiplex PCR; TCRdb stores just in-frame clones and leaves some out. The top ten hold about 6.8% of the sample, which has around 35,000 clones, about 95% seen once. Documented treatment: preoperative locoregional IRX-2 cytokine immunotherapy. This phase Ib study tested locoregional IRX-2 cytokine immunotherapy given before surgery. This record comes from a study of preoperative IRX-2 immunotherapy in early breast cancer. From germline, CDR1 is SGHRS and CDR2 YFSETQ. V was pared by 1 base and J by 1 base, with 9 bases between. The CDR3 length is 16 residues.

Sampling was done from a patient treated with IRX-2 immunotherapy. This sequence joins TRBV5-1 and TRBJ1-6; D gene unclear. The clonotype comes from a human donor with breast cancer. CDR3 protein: CASSLLGDSYNSPLHF. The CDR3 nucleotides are TGCGCCAGCAGCTTGCTTGGGGATTCCTATAATTCACCCCTCCACTTT.